This T cell receptor beta chain was sequenced in a study of memory CD4+ T cells and cytomegalovirus serostatus. As for this clone: What it recognizes is unknown.

Overall study results and limits: Each of approximately 61 CMV-associated TCRbeta sequences occurred in one to five individuals. Repertoires predicted CMV serostatus with median bootstrapped AUC of roughly 0.96.

Single viable CD3+CD4+CD8-CD45RO+ cells were sorted as the memory CD4+ T cells. CD4+ T cells were isolated by positive magnetic selection. Trimming removed 2 bases at V and 8 bases at J, with 13 bases between. CDR3 length: 14 residues. Germline V lookup: CDR1 SGHTA, CDR2 FQGNSA. Profiling relied on immunoSEQ multiplex PCR, and the TCRdb table lists in-frame clones only, not all of them. In the table there are tens of thousands of clones, 82% of which are singletons. The clonotype comes from an adult in good health and CMV-seronegative. This chain uses TRBV7-2 with TRBJ1-5; TRBD1 might be the D (5 bases). The source material was memory CD4+ T cells from blood. CDR3 sequence (DNA): TGTGCCAGCAGCTTACAGGGTGGGGAGGAGCCCCAGCATTTT. Protein product: CASSLQGGEEPQHF.